Here is one T cell receptor beta chain with its context. The antigen is undetermined. The data derive from a study of T and B cells in COVID-19 patients. BIOMED2 TRB-A/B primer pools were used in multiplex TRB PCR. TCRdb fed the multiplex PCR reads into MiXCR, producing one record per CDR3 protein. This sample has several thousand distinct CDR3 sequences, with about 22% found just once. J lost 5 bases, V lost 5 bases, and 11 bases had no gene match. This CDR3 comprises 14 residues. Germline CDR1 reads DFQATT; CDR2 reads SNEGSKA (reference sequence). General study results and limits: At recovery TRB diversity and richness exceeded healthy donors, after highly clonal active COVID-19 repertoires.

Blood genomic DNA input for TRB amplification was about 240-550 ng. This TCR came from a human donor who had recovered from COVID-19. Sample: blood. V gene TRBV20-1 combines with J gene TRBJ2-7; TRBD2 aligns across 8 bases. The CDR3 nucleotides are TGCAGTGCTTCCTCGAGTAGCGGGGCCGACGAGCAGTACTTC. Protein sequence: CSASSSSGADEQYF.